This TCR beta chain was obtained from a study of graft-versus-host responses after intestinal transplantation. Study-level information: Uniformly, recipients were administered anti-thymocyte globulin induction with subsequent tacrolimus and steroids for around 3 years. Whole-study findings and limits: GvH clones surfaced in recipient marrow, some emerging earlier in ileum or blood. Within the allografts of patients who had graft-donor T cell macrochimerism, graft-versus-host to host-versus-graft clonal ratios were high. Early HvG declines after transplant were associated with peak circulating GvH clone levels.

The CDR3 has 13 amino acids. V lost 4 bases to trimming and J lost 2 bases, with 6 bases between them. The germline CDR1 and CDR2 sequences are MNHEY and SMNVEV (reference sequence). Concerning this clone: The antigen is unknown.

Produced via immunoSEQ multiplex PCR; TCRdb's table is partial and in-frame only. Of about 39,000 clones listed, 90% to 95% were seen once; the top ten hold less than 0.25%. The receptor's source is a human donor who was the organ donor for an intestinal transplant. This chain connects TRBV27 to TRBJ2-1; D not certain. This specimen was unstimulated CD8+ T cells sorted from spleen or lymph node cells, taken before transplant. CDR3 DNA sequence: TGTGCCAGCAGTTATGCAGCCTACAATGAGCAGTTCTTC. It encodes CASSYAAYNEQFF.